These T cell receptor beta chains were read from a single sample in a study of cytomegalovirus exposure and HLA in healthy donors. Produced via immunoSEQ multiplex PCR; TCRdb's table is partial and in-frame only. In the table there are around 150,000 clones, about 82% of which are singletons. The material sequenced was PBMCs. Source of these receptors: a male donor in good health and CMV-seronegative. The CDR3 runs from the conserved cysteine through the conserved F or W. A D gene is named only where the DNA matches it firmly. The size of a clone is reported for some rows only, either as once, few or many, or as a class for expanded clones.

D gene,J gene,V gene,clone size,CDR3 protein,CDR3 DNA
NA,TRBJ2-5,TRBV28,NA,CASSRQMETQYF,TGTGCCAGCAGCCGACAGATGGAGACCCAGTACTTC
TRBD1,TRBJ1-1,TRBV19,NA,CASSRRTGMKVEAFF,TGTGCCAGTAGCAGGAGGACAGGGATGAAGGTCGAAGCTTTCTTT
NA,TRBJ1-2,TRBV5-8,NA,CASSLDARLPNYGYTF,TGTGCCAGCAGCTTGGACGCCAGGCTCCCTAACTATGGCTACACCTTC
NA,TRBJ1-1,TRBV4-2,NA,CASSQDSQLNTEAFF,TGTGCCAGCAGCCAAGACTCGCAGTTGAACACTGAAGCTTTCTTT
TRBD1,TRBJ1-2,TRBV15,NA,CATSNWTGGNYGYTF,TGTGCCACCAGCAACTGGACAGGAGGAAACTATGGCTACACCTTC
NA,TRBJ2-7,TRBV7-6,NA,CASSFGRSYEQYF,TGTGCCAGCAGCTTTGGCAGGTCCTACGAGCAGTACTTC
NA,TRBJ2-3,TRBV2,few,CASSERQGTDTQYF,TGTGCCAGCAGTGAGCGACAGGGCACAGATACGCAGTATTTT
TRBD2,TRBJ2-7,TRBV7-9,once,CASSLELAGGPVQYF,TGTGCCAGCAGCTTAGAACTAGCGGGGGGGCCGGTGCAGTACTTC
NA,TRBJ2-3,TRBV5-1,once,CASSLAIGGTQYF,TGCGCCAGCAGCTTGGCCATAGGAGGCACGCAGTATTTT
TRBD2,TRBJ2-7,TRBV5-1,NA,CASSLATPSGGPTEQYF,TGCGCCAGCAGCTTGGCGACGCCTAGCGGGGGGCCCACCGAGCAGTACTTC
TRBD1,TRBJ2-2,TRBV6-1,few,CASRRQGTGELFF,TGTGCCAGTAGAAGACAGGGGACCGGGGAGCTGTTTTTT
NA,TRBJ2-2,TRBV7-3,NA,CASSLMGSPRGGELFF,TGTGCCAGCAGCTTAATGGGCAGTCCAAGAGGGGGGGAGCTGTTTTTT
TRBD1,TRBJ2-3,TRBV2,NA,CASTYRGSARTDTQYF,TGTGCCAGCACTTACAGGGGGAGCGCGAGGACAGATACGCAGTATTTT
TRBD2,TRBJ2-7,TRBV5-4,NA,CANSSGLAGVFYEQYF,TGTGCCAACAGCTCGGGACTAGCGGGAGTCTTCTACGAGCAGTACTTC
TRBD2,TRBJ2-7,TRBV28,NA,CASSNSVAGVLEQYF,TGTGCCAGCAGTAATTCAGTAGCGGGAGTGTTAGAGCAGTACTTC
NA,TRBJ1-6,TRBV5-4,NA,CASSFGRVESPLHF,TGTGCCAGCAGCTTCGGCAGGGTTGAGTCACCCCTCCACTTT
NA,TRBJ1-2,TRBV6-5,NA,CASSYEVSGNYGYTF,TGTGCCAGCAGTTACGAGGTTTCGGGAAACTATGGCTACACCTTC
TRBD1,TRBJ1-4,TRBV19,once,CASMHTGVATNEKLFF,TGTGCCAGTATGCACACAGGGGTAGCAACTAATGAAAAACTGTTTTTT
TRBD1,TRBJ1-2,TRBV29-1,NA,CSVHRDRGGVSNGYTF,TGCAGCGTGCACCGGGACAGGGGAGGGGTATCAAATGGCTACACCTTC
TRBD1,TRBJ1-2,TRBV7-2,NA,CASSYTGTGYTLGYGYTF,TGTGCCAGCAGCTACACCGGGACAGGGTACACCCTTGGCTATGGCTACACCTTC
TRBD1,TRBJ1-5,TRBV4-2,NA,CASSQATGQTNQPQHF,TGTGCCAGCAGCCAAGCGACGGGACAGACCAATCAGCCCCAGCATTTT
NA,TRBJ2-7,TRBV9,once,CASSVASAGVNEQYF,TGTGCCAGCAGCGTAGCTTCGGCAGGGGTAAACGAGCAGTACTTC
TRBD2,TRBJ2-1,TRBV7-9,NA,CASSSRLADSSYNEQFF,TGTGCCAGCAGCTCACGACTAGCTGATAGCTCCTACAATGAGCAGTTCTTC
NA,TRBJ1-6,TRBV7-8,once,CASSLGSGGSNSPLHF,TGTGCCAGCAGCTTAGGTAGCGGGGGGTCTAACTCACCCCTCCACTTT
TRBD1,TRBJ2-2,TRBV28,NA,CASSSILPGGATGELFF,TGTGCCAGCAGTTCCATCCTCCCAGGGGGCGCGACCGGGGAGCTGTTTTTT
NA,TRBJ2-2,TRBV7-3,once,CASSLWANTGELFF,TGTGCCAGCAGCTTATGGGCCAACACCGGGGAGCTGTTTTTT
TRBD1,TRBJ1-1,TRBV5-1,NA,CASSLAAGGTEAFF,TGCGCCAGCAGCTTGGCGGCAGGGGGCACTGAAGCTTTCTTT
NA,TRBJ2-1,TRBV7-3,NA,CASSPKVRGSSYNEQFF,TGTGCCAGCAGTCCAAAGGTACGGGGGAGCTCCTACAATGAGCAGTTCTTC
NA,TRBJ1-1,TRBV27,few,CASSEVRGYTEAFF,TGTGCCAGCAGTGAGGTACGGGGATACACTGAAGCTTTCTTT
NA,TRBJ2-3,TRBV5-4,NA,CASSTQGLRFGDSPDTQYF,TGTGCCAGCAGCACACAGGGTTTGAGGTTCGGGGATAGCCCAGATACGCAGTATTTT
NA,TRBJ2-3,TRBV18,NA,CASAVRGPPSTDTQYF,TGTGCCAGCGCGGTAAGAGGCCCCCCAAGCACAGATACGCAGTATTTT
NA,TRBJ1-2,TRBV4-1,NA,CASSQENPEDDYGYTF,TGCGCCAGCAGCCAAGAAAACCCAGAGGATGACTATGGCTACACCTTC
NA,TRBJ2-7,TRBV19,NA,CASKRRGRRDWYF,TGTGCCAGTAAAAGGAGAGGACGCAGGGATTGGTACTTC
NA,TRBJ1-2,TRBV6-4,NA,CASSDSKPYGYTF,TGTGCCAGCAGTGACTCGAAGCCTTATGGCTACACCTTC
NA,TRBJ2-1,TRBV2,NA,CASSEVLSGYNEQFF,TGTGCCAGCAGTGAAGTCCTAAGCGGTTACAATGAGCAGTTCTTC
NA,TRBJ1-6,TRBV7-3,NA,CASRPRSSYNSPLNF,TGTGCCAGCAGGCCGCGTAGCTCCTATAATTCACCCCTCAACTTT